These 30 T cell receptor beta chains were all obtained from the same sample, sequenced in a study of radiotherapy plus CTLA-4 blockade in lung cancer. Assay: immunoSEQ multiplex PCR; the TCRdb copy retains only in-frame clones and omits some. The table records tens of thousands of clones, 84% of them present only once. This specimen was peripheral blood, taken from a patient treated with radiotherapy plus ipilimumab. These receptors were collected from a human donor with non-small cell lung cancer whose response to radiotherapy plus ipilimumab could not be evaluated.

The chain combines TRBV18 with TRBJ2-7; 13 nucleotides align to TRBD2. The V gene end was trimmed by 2 bases and the J gene end by 5 bases; junction bases not matched to a gene: 6. From germline, CDR1 is KGHSH and CDR2 LQKENI. This CDR3 region has 16 residues. The CDR3: CASSPVGLAGAHEQYF. DNA for the CDR3: TGTGCCAGCTCACCAGTAGGACTAGCGGGAGCCCACGAGCAGTACTTC.

This clone was seen a handful of times. This chain uses TRBV7-2 with TRBJ2-7; no definite D call. This CDR3 is built from 15 residues. Trimming stripped 1 base from V and 0 bases from J, with 10 bases between. The V gene's germline CDR1 is SGHTA and CDR2 FQGNSA. The DNA for the CDR3 is TGTGCCAGCAGCTTAGTAAGTTCTAACTCCTACGAGCAGTACTTC. Translating it yields CASSLVSSNSYEQYF.

The chain recombines TRBV5-1 with TRBJ2-2; 10 nucleotides line up with TRBD1. V was pared by 1 base and J by 6 bases, with 3 bases of the junction left unmatched. The CDR3 totals 15 residues. Germline assignment: CDR1 SGHRS and CDR2 YFSETQ. CDR3 in amino acids: CASSLTTGGSGELFF. Here the CDR3 DNA reads TGCGCCAGCAGCTTGACGACAGGGGGCTCCGGGGAGCTGTTTTTT.

V usage is TRBV11-2 and J usage is TRBJ2-1, with D perhaps matching TRBD2 (6 bases). This CDR3 contains 14 residues. Germline V gene sequence: CDR1 SGHAT, CDR2 FQNNGV. The germline V and J ends were trimmed by 5 bases and 4 bases, with 12 bases remaining between them. CDR3 sequence reads: CASSPRDQYNEQFF. CDR3 DNA sequence: TGTGCCAGCAGCCCGCGGGACCAATACAATGAGCAGTTCTTC.

The chain carries TRBV28 and TRBJ2-1; TRBD2 matches 12 bases. Germline loops: CDR1 MDHEN, CDR2 SYDVKM. The CDR3 is made up of 17 amino acids. V was pared by 5 bases and J by 4 bases, with 9 bases of the junction left unmatched. CDR3 nucleotide sequence: TGTGCCAGCAGTCCAAATAGACTAGCGGGAGTGTACAATGAGCAGTTCTTC. This encodes CASSPNRLAGVYNEQFF. Based on the CDR3 plus reference TRBV28 and TRBJ2-1, the full variable domain is DVKVTQSSRYLVKRTGEKVFLECVQDMDHENMFWYRQDPGLGLRLIYFSYDVKMKEKGDIPEGYSVSREKKERFSLILESASTNQTSMYLCASSPNRLAGVYNEQFFGPGTRLTVL.

This clone has more than one count but fewer than ten. The chain uses TRBV19 and TRBJ2-7, with 9 bases lining up with TRBD2. The CDR3 extends over 18 amino acids. The J segment lost 4 bases and the V segment lost 6 bases, leaving 19 bases of the junction unmatched. Germline loops: CDR1 LNHDA, CDR2 SQIVND (reference sequence). The CDR3, as DNA: TGTGCCAGTAGCGCCCAGCACCTAGCGGGAAGCAACCCTTACGAGCAGTACTTC. Translating gives CASSAQHLAGSNPYEQYF. The entire variable domain, with the rest obtained from reference TRBV19 and TRBJ2-7, is as follows: DGGITQSPKYLFRKEGQNVTLSCEQNLNHDAMYWYRQDPGQGLRLIYYSQIVNDFQKGDIAEGYSVSREKKESFPLTVTSAQKNPTAFYLCASSAQHLAGSNPYEQYFGPGTRLTVT.

The chain uses TRBV29-1 and TRBJ1-2, with D tentatively TRBD1 (5 bases). The CDR3 is 13 residues long. Germline CDR1 SQVTM, CDR2 ANQGSEA. The V gene lost 7 bases and the J gene lost 6 bases, with 18 bases spanning the gap. CDR3 DNA: TGCAGCGCCTTCGCGGGGACCAACGATGGCTACACCTTC. Protein product: CSAFAGTNDGYTF.

V and J are TRBV4-1 and TRBJ2-7; D gene ambiguous. Germline assignment: CDR1 MGHRA and CDR2 YSYEKL. This CDR3 comprises 12 residues. The V end lost 3 bases, the J end lost 4 bases, and 7 bases lay between the germline ends. CDR3 nucleotides: TGCGCCAGCAGCCAGTCAGATTACGAGCAGTACTTC. Translation: CASSQSDYEQYF.

The rearrangement uses TRBV27 and TRBJ2-7; tentative D call: TRBD2 (5 bases). Trimming took off 8 bases at V and 4 bases at J, with 18 bases between the two ends. Germline V CDR1 and CDR2: MNHEY, SMNVEV (reference sequence). The CDR3 consists of 14 residues. CDR3 region: CASCSGSRIYEQYF. DNA for the CDR3: TGTGCCAGCTGCTCGGGGAGCCGGATATACGAGCAGTACTTC.

The V and J genes are TRBV7-2 and TRBJ1-3; 10 bases line up with TRBD1. Germline CDR1 reads SGHTA; CDR2 reads FQGNSA. The junction had 4 bases not matched to a gene; V was cut back by 5 bases and J by 3 bases. This CDR3 has 15 residues. The CDR3 DNA reads TGTGCCAGCAGCAGACAGGGGGCGAATGGAAACACCATATATTTT. Translating it yields CASSRQGANGNTIYF.

The V and J genes are TRBV29-1 and TRBJ2-6, with D possibly matching TRBD2 (7 bases). This CDR3 is built from 15 residues. CDR1 and CDR2 (germline): SQVTM, ANQGSEA. V shed 4 bases and J shed 3 bases, with 13 bases lying between them. The CDR3: CSVVGGAYGANVLTF. The CDR3 bases are TGCAGCGTTGTAGGGGGGGCGTATGGGGCCAACGTCCTGACTTTC.

The chain joins TRBV19 to TRBJ2-7; TRBD1 is a possible D gene (5 bases). The CDR3 is made up of 13 amino acids. The V and J ends lost 0 bases and 6 bases respectively, with 9 bases between them. CDR1 is LNHDA and CDR2 is SQIVND in the germline V gene (reference sequence). The CDR3 nucleotides read TGTGCCAGTAGTATAGAGCAGGGAACCGAGCAGTACTTC. Protein: CASSIEQGTEQYF.

This clone was found a few times. The V gene is TRBV28, the J gene TRBJ2-1, with 8 bases matching TRBD2. Germline values: CDR1 MDHEN, CDR2 SYDVKM. The V and J ends lost 2 bases and 10 bases, in that order; junction bases with no gene match: 7. The CDR3 extends over 14 amino acids. In DNA, the CDR3 is TGTGCCAGCAGTTTAAGACGCGGACTAGCCGAGCAGTTCTTC. This codes for CASSLRRGLAEQFF. Filled out from reference TRBV28 and TRBJ2-1, the complete variable domain reads DVKVTQSSRYLVKRTGEKVFLECVQDMDHENMFWYRQDPGLGLRLIYFSYDVKMKEKGDIPEGYSVSREKKERFSLILESASTNQTSMYLCASSLRRGLAEQFFGPGTRLTVL.

This chain connects TRBV5-1 to TRBJ2-5; possibly TRBD2 for D (9 bases). Trimming removed 6 bases from V and 6 bases from J, with 24 bases in between. The length of the CDR3 is 16 residues. CDR1 and CDR2 from the germline V gene are SGHRS and YFSETQ. CDR3 nucleotide sequence: TGCGCCAGCAACGCGGGGGGGACAGGTTCCGGACAGACCCAGTACTTC. Translating it yields CASNAGGTGSGQTQYF.

The chain is built from TRBV7-2 and TRBJ1-2; 7 bases align to TRBD1. With V trimmed by 5 bases and J by 8 bases, 8 bases remained unmatched. The CDR3 contains 13 residues. Germline V gene data show CDR1 as SGHTA and CDR2 as FQGNSA. The CDR3 region has the DNA TGTGCCAGCAGCCCCGACAGGGTTGGGGGCTACACCTTC. As protein: CASSPDRVGGYTF.

V gene TRBV20-1 combines with J gene TRBJ2-3; D is ambiguous. Trimming shortened V by 6 bases and J by 6 bases, and 7 bases separated the two germline ends. Germline V gene data show CDR1 as DFQATT and CDR2 as SNEGSKA (reference sequence). There are 10 residues in the CDR3. The CDR3 region has the DNA TGCAGTGCGTACCAGGATACGCAGTATTTT. This translates into CSAYQDTQYF.

This clone was observed a handful of times. The genes are TRBV16 and TRBJ1-1; no definite D call. The CDR3 covers 12 residues. Trimming shortened V by 0 bases and J by 8 bases, and 7 bases separated the two germline ends. Germline CDR1 and CDR2: KGHSY and FQNENV. The CDR3 DNA is TGTGCCAGCAGCCAATCGGGCCTAGAAGCTTTCTTT. Protein sequence: CASSQSGLEAFF.

J is TRBJ1-5 and V is TRBV18, with D tentatively TRBD1 (6 bases). V lost 8 bases to trimming and J lost 1 base, with 15 bases between them. Germline V gene lookup returns CDR1 KGHSH and CDR2 LQKENI. This CDR3 is built from 15 residues. CDR3 bases: TGTGCCAGCCCTTACAGGGAAAGGAGCAATCAGCCCCAGCATTTT. Translating gives CASPYRERSNQPQHF.

The chain is built from TRBV27 and TRBJ1-5, with D uncertain. The CDR3 spans 12 residues. The germline V and J ends were trimmed by 4 bases and 6 bases, with 7 bases remaining between them. CDR1 is MNHEY, CDR2 SMNVEV, per germline (reference sequence). The CDR3 DNA is TGTGCCAGCAGTTCCTCAGGTCAGCCCCAGCATTTT. Translating gives CASSSSGQPQHF.

The chain employs TRBV7-3 and TRBJ2-1; 7 bases map to TRBD2. The CDR3 spans 17 residues. Germline V gene sequence: CDR1 SGHTA, CDR2 FQGTGA. Trimming cost V 7 bases and J 2 bases; bases outside gene matches: 14. The CDR3 loop reads CASTSQTSRTTYNEQFF. Here the CDR3 DNA reads TGTGCCAGCACCTCCCAGACTAGCCGAACTACCTACAATGAGCAGTTCTTC. The entire variable domain, with the rest obtained from reference TRBV7-3 and TRBJ2-1, is as follows: GAGVSQTPSNKVTEKGKYVELRCDPISGHTALYWYRQSLGQGPEFLIYFQGTGAADDSGLPNDRFFAVRPEGSVSTLKIQRTERGDSAVYLCASTSQTSRTTYNEQFFGPGTRLTVL.

The CDR3 loop is CASSSPPGGQYF. The CDR3 region has the DNA TGTGCCAGCAGTTCACCCCCCGGGGGGCAGTACTTC. V and J are TRBV6-6 and TRBJ2-7; tentative D call: TRBD2 (6 bases). V lost 4 bases and J 9 bases, leaving 13 bases between the germline ends. CDR1 is MNHNY, CDR2 SVGAGI, per germline (reference sequence). The CDR3 length is 12 residues.

The V gene is TRBV28, the J gene TRBJ2-5, with D hard to call. The V gene's germline CDR1 is MDHEN and CDR2 SYDVKM. V lost 6 bases to trimming and J lost 4 bases, with 6 bases between them. This CDR3 contains 11 residues. The DNA for the CDR3 is TGTGCCAGCAGCGGTGGAGAGACCCAGTACTTC. Translated, it gives CASSGGETQYF.

This rearrangement joins TRBV10-3 to TRBJ1-5; D remains ambiguous. V lost 1 base and J 4 bases, leaving 5 bases between the germline ends. Germline lookup yields CDR1 ENHRY and CDR2 SYGVKD. The CDR3 totals 13 residues. CDR3: CAISELTNQPQHF. In DNA, the CDR3 is TGTGCCATCAGTGAGTTAACAAATCAGCCCCAGCATTTT.

The chain combines TRBV28 with TRBJ2-1, with TRBD2 matching 7 bases. Looked up from germline, CDR1 is MDHEN and CDR2 is SYDVKM. The CDR3 sequence is 14 residues long. The junction had 2 bases not matched to a gene; V was cut back by 4 bases and J by 2 bases. The CDR3 sequence is CASSSSGTYNEQFF. Here the CDR3 DNA reads TGTGCCAGCAGTTCTAGCGGCACCTACAATGAGCAGTTCTTC.

V gene TRBV30 combines with J gene TRBJ1-2; the D is unclear. The CDR3 runs 11 residues. CDR1 is GTSNPN, CDR2 SVGIG, per germline (reference sequence). V was shortened by 3 bases and J by 5 bases, with 7 bases between the two germline ends. CDR3 residues: CAWSPGYGYTF. CDR3 bases: TGTGCCTGGAGCCCCGGGTATGGCTACACCTTC.

The chain uses TRBV20-1 and TRBJ2-1; 7 nucleotides agree with TRBD2. Germline V gene data show CDR1 as DFQATT and CDR2 as SNEGSKA (reference sequence). This CDR3 has 10 residues. Trimming took 5 bases from V and 8 from J; bases not matched to a gene: 0. The chain's CDR3 is CSARGDEQFF. The CDR3 nucleotides are TGCAGTGCTCGGGGGGATGAGCAGTTCTTC.

The V gene is TRBV28, the J gene TRBJ2-7, with 11 bases that match TRBD2. With V trimmed by 7 bases and J by 4 bases, 6 bases remained unmatched. The germline V gene has CDR1 MDHEN and CDR2 SYDVKM. This CDR3 has 14 residues. The CDR3 sequence is CASTRLAGSYEQYF. The DNA of the CDR3 is TGTGCCAGCACCCGACTAGCGGGAAGTTACGAGCAGTACTTC.

The gene calls are TRBV29-1 and TRBJ1-2, with a tentative D call TRBD1 (6 bases). The CDR3 runs 15 residues. V was trimmed by 0 bases and J by 0 bases, leaving 11 bases between them. Germline CDR1 reads SQVTM; CDR2 reads ANQGSEA. In DNA form, the CDR3 reads TGCAGCGTTGAAGAACGCCAGGGGCCTAACTATGGCTACACCTTC. This gives the protein CSVEERQGPNYGYTF.

The V and J genes are TRBV9 and TRBJ2-7; D may be TRBD2 (5 bases). V lost 0 bases and J 2 bases, leaving 15 bases between the germline ends. The CDR3 has 16 residues. Per germline, CDR1 SGDLS and CDR2 YYNGEE. CDR3 amino acids: CASSVDGDYPTYEQYF. The CDR3 DNA reads TGTGCCAGCAGCGTAGACGGCGACTACCCCACCTACGAGCAGTACTTC. Together with reference TRBV9 and TRBJ2-7, the CDR3 gives the full variable domain: DSGVTQTPKHLITATGQRVTLRCSPRSGDLSVYWYQQSLDQGLQFLIQYYNGEERAKGNILERFSAQQFPDLHSELNLSSLELGDSALYFCASSVDGDYPTYEQYFGPGTRLTVT.

This clone was found a few times. V is TRBV19 and J is TRBJ1-6; 8 nucleotides match TRBD1. From germline, CDR1 is LNHDA and CDR2 SQIVND (reference sequence). J lost 6 bases, V lost 8 bases, and 6 bases had no gene match. This CDR3 has 14 amino acids. This chain's CDR3 is CASSSRGRNSPLHF. CDR3 DNA sequence: TGTGCCAGTTCTAGCAGGGGGCGTAATTCACCCCTCCACTTT.